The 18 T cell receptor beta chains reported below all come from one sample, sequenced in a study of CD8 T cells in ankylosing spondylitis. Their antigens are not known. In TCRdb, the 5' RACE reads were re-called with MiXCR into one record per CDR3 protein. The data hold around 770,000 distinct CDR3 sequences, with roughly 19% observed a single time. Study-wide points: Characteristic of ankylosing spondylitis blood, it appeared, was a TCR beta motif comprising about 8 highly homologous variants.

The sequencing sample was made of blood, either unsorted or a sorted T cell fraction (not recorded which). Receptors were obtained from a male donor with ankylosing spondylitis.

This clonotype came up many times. This chain's CDR3 is CSVGGDSSYNEQFF. CDR3 in DNA: TGCAGCGTTGGGGGGGACTCCTCCTACAATGAGCAGTTCTTC. V usage is TRBV29-1 and J usage is TRBJ2-1, with D perhaps matching TRBD2 (6 bases). CDR3 length: 14 amino acids. Trimming removed 4 bases at V and 0 bases at J, with 10 bases between. The germline CDR1 and CDR2 sequences are SQVTM and ANQGSEA.

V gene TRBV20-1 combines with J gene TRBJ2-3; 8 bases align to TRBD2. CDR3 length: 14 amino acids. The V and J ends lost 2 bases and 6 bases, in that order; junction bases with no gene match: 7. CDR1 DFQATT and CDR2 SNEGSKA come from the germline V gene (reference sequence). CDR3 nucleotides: TGCAGTGCTAGACGGGAGGGGTTTGGGGATACGCAGTATTTT. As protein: CSARREGFGDTQYF.

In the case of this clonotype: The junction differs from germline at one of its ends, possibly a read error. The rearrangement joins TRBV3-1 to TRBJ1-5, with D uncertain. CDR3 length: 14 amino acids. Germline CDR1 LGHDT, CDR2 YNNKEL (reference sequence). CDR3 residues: CASGQETKGQPQHF. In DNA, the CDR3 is TGTGCCAGCGGCCAAGAGACAAAGGGTCAGCCCCAGCATTTT.

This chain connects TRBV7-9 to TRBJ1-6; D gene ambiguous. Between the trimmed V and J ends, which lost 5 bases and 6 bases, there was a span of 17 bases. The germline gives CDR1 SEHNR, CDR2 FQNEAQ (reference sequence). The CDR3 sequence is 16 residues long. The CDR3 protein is CASSPSPTPVNSPLHF. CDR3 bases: TGTGCCAGCAGCCCGTCCCCGACCCCCGTTAATTCACCCCTCCACTTT.

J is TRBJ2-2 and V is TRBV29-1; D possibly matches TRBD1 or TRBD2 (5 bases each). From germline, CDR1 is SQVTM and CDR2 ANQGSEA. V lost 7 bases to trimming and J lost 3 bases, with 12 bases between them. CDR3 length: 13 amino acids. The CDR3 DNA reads TGCAGCGCCCCCGGGGCCTACACCGGGGAGCTGTTTTTT. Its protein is CSAPGAYTGELFF.

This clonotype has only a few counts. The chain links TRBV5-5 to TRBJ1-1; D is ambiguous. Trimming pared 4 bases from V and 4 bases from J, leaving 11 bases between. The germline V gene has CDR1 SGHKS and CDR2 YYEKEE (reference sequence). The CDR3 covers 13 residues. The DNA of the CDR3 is TGTGCCAGCAGCAGAGAGGTGGGCACTGAAGCTTTCTTT. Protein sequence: CASSREVGTEAFF.

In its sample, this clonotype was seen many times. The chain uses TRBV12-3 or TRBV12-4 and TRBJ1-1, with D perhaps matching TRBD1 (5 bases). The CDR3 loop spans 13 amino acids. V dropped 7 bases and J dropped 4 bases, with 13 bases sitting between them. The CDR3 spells CASKIQVSTEAFF. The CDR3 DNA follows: TGTGCCAGCAAAATACAGGTCAGCACTGAAGCTTTCTTT.

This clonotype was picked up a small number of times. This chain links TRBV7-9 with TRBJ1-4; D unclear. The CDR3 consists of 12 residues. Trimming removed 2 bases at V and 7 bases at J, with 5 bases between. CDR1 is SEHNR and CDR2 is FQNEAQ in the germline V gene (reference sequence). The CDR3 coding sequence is TGTGCCAGCAGCTTAAAAGCTGAAAAACTGTTTTTT. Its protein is CASSLKAEKLFF.

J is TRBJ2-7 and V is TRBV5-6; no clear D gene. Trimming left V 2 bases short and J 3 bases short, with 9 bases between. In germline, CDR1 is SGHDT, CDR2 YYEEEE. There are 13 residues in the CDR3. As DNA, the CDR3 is TGTGCCAGCAGCTTTATGGGTCTCTACGAGCAGTACTTC. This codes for CASSFMGLYEQYF.

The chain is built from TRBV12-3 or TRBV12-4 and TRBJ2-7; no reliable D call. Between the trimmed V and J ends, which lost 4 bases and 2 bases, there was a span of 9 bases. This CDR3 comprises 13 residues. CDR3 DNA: TGTGCCAGCAGTTCAAACACGCCCTACGAGCAGTACTTC. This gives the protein CASSSNTPYEQYF.

CDR3 amino acids: CSAPTSGSMDEQFF. CDR3 sequence (DNA): TGCAGTGCTCCGACTAGCGGGAGCATGGATGAGCAGTTCTTC. The rearrangement links TRBV20-1 to TRBJ2-1; 12 bases match TRBD2. Germline V gene lookup returns CDR1 DFQATT and CDR2 SNEGSKA (reference sequence). The CDR3 totals 14 residues. The V and J ends lost 5 bases and 8 bases, in that order; junction bases with no gene match: 7.

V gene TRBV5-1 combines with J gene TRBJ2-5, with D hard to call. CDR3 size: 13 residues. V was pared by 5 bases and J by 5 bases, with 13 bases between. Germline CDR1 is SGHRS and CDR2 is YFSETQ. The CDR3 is CASRSREGETQYF. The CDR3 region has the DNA TGCGCCAGCAGGAGTAGAGAAGGCGAGACCCAGTACTTC. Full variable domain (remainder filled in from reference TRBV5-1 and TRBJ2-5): KAGVTQTPRYLIKTRGQQVTLSCSPISGHRSVSWYQQTPGQGLQFLFEYFSETQRNKGNFPGRFSGRQFSNSRSEMNVSTLELGDSALYLCASRSREGETQYFGPGTRLLVL.

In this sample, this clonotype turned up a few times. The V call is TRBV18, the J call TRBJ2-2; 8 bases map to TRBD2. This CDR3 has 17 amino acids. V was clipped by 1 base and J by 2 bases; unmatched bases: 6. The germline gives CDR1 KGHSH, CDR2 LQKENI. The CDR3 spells CASSPRSRGANTGELFF. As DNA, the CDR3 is TGTGCCAGCTCACCACGTTCGCGGGGGGCAAACACCGGGGAGCTGTTTTTT.

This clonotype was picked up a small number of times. The CDR3 bases are TGTGCCAGCAGGTCAGGGGTAGGCACTGAAGCTTTCTTT. It yields the protein CASRSGVGTEAFF. The chain recombines TRBV12-3 or TRBV12-4 with TRBJ1-1; D is possibly TRBD1 (6 bases). Trimming took 6 bases from V and 4 from J, leaving 12 bases between them. The CDR3 spans 13 residues.

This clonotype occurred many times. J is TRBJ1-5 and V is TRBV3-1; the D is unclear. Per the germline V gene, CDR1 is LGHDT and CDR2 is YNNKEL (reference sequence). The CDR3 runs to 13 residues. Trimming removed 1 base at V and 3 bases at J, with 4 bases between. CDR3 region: CASSQGLNQPQHF. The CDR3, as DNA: TGTGCCAGCAGCCAAGGACTCAATCAGCCCCAGCATTTT.

The CDR3 protein is CAAGGRLTNTGELFF. CDR3 bases: TGTGCCGCAGGGGGGCGACTTACAAACACCGGGGAGCTGTTTTTT. The V call is TRBV28, the J call TRBJ2-2, with D possibly TRBD1 on 7 matching bases. V was pared by 11 bases and J by 2 bases, with 18 bases between. This CDR3 has 15 amino acids. Germline CDR1 MDHEN, CDR2 SYDVKM.

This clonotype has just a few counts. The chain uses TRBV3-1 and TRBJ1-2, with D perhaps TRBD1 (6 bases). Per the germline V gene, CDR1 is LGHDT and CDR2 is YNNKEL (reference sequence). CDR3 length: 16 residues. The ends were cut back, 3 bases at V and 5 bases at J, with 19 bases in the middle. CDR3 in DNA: TGTGCCAGCAGCCAGCCCGGTCCGGTAGGGGGATATGGCTACACCTTC. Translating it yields CASSQPGPVGGYGYTF.

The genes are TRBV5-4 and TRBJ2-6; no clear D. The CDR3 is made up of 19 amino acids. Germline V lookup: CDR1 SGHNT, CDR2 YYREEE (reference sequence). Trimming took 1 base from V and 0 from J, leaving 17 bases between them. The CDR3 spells CASSLLSTSLGSGANVLTF. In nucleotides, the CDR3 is TGTGCCAGCAGCTTGTTAAGTACTTCCCTGGGCTCTGGGGCCAACGTCCTGACTTTC.